This passage covers 21 T cell receptor beta chains from one sample sequenced in a study of OX40 agonist ivuxolimab in advanced cancers. Library method: the immunoSEQ multiplex PCR assay. TCRdb took this table from immuneACCESS and kept in-frame rearrangements with V and J called. Such tables lack part of the clones; where checked against another copy, unresolved V genes explain under half of the gap, and the rest is unexplained. The table for this sample lists roughly 70,000 clones; about 81% of them were counted only once. The ten top clones hold 0.35% to 0.5% of the sample. The sample consisted of CD4+ or CD8+ T cells sorted from blood, taken in a trial of the OX40 agonist ivuxolimab. Every receptor here comes from an adult with an advanced solid tumor such as melanoma, head and neck, liver or kidney cancer.

V is TRBV5-5 and J is TRBJ1-1; D is ambiguous. CDR1 is SGHKS, CDR2 YYEKEE, per germline (reference sequence). V dropped 6 bases and J dropped 1 base, with 13 bases sitting between them. This CDR3 contains 14 residues. The CDR3: CASTKNGPNTEAFF. The CDR3 DNA reads TGTGCCAGCACCAAAAACGGACCGAACACTGAAGCTTTCTTT.

The chain carries TRBV6-6 and TRBJ1-2, with 11 positions matching TRBD1. This CDR3 region has 15 residues. The ends lost 10 bases at V and 0 bases at J; junction bases unmatched: 7. Germline-derived CDR1 and CDR2 are MNHNY and SVGAGI (reference sequence). CDR3 loop: CATRTGGVTNYGYTF. The CDR3 nucleotides are TGTGCCACCCGGACAGGGGGCGTCACTAACTATGGCTACACCTTC.

The chain combines TRBV5-6 with TRBJ1-2; D gene ambiguous. The V end lost 0 bases, the J end lost 2 bases, and 11 bases lay between the germline ends. Germline values: CDR1 SGHDT, CDR2 YYEEEE. CDR3 size: 15 residues. The CDR3 sequence: CASSLARSGNYGYTF. CDR3 nucleotides: TGTGCCAGCAGCTTGGCCAGGAGTGGAAACTATGGCTACACCTTC.

The rearrangement joins TRBV6-6 to TRBJ2-7; D call uncertain. Germline-derived CDR1 and CDR2 are MNHNY and SVGAGI (reference sequence). Trimming left V 2 bases short and J 3 bases short, with 11 bases between. CDR3 length: 14 residues. The CDR3 region has the DNA TGTGCCAGCAGTTACCTCGGACCGGGCTACGAGCAGTACGTC. Translating it yields CASSYLGPGYEQYV.

This clone qualifies as medium-sized. At the DNA level, this CDR3 is encoded by other sequences in the same sample as well. The V call is TRBV5-4, the J call TRBJ2-2; D call uncertain. V lost 4 bases and J 6 bases, leaving 10 bases between the germline ends. This CDR3 has 13 residues. The germline V gene encodes CDR1 SGHNT and CDR2 YYREEE (reference sequence). The CDR3 DNA is TGTGCCAGCAGCGATACACCATCCGGGGAGCTGTTTTTT. Translation: CASSDTPSGELFF.

This clone was observed a few times. This chain joins TRBV6-6 and TRBJ1-1; a possible D gene is TRBD1 (5 bases). V was shortened by 6 bases and J by 4 bases, with 12 bases between the two germline ends. The CDR3 contains 13 residues. CDR1 MNHNY and CDR2 SVGAGI come from the germline V gene (reference sequence). The DNA of the CDR3 is TGTGCCAGCAGGGAGGGGATTAGCACTGAAGCTTTCTTT. Its translation is CASREGISTEAFF.

This chain connects TRBV5-5 to TRBJ2-3; tentatively, D is TRBD1 (6 bases). Trimming stripped 3 bases from V and 3 bases from J, with 11 bases between. The V gene's germline CDR1 is SGHKS and CDR2 YYEKEE (reference sequence). This CDR3 spans 14 amino acids. CDR3: CASSYRVATDTQYF. The DNA of the CDR3 is TGTGCCAGCAGCTACAGGGTTGCAACAGATACGCAGTATTTT.

There are a few counts of this clone. V gene TRBV10-2 combines with J gene TRBJ1-1; no clear D. V lost 2 bases to trimming and J lost 11 bases, with 15 bases between them. Germline CDR1 reads WSHSY; CDR2 reads SAAADI. CDR3 length: 13 residues. The CDR3 here is CASSEAGNRWAFF. CDR3 DNA sequence: TGCGCCAGCAGTGAGGCAGGCAACCGGTGGGCTTTCTTT.

This clone was found a few times. The rearrangement uses TRBV7-9 and TRBJ2-1, with D perhaps being TRBD1 or TRBD2 (6 bases each). Trimming removed 5 bases from V and 2 bases from J, with 13 bases in between. Germline values: CDR1 SEHNR, CDR2 FQNEAQ (reference sequence). CDR3 length: 15 amino acids. CDR3 sequence: CASSRGRFPYNEQFF. The CDR3 coding sequence is TGTGCCAGCAGCAGGGGGAGGTTCCCCTACAATGAGCAGTTCTTC.

Only a few counts were recorded for this clone. The rearrangement links TRBV4-1 to TRBJ1-5; D possibly corresponds to TRBD1 (5 bases). V was shortened by 4 bases and J by 1 base, with 5 bases between the two germline ends. CDR3 length equals 13 residues. Germline CDR1 is MGHRA and CDR2 is YSYEKL. The DNA for the CDR3 is TGCGCCAGCAGCCGGGACAGCAATCAGCCCCAGCATTTT. Protein sequence: CASSRDSNQPQHF.

This clone showed up just a few times. V gene TRBV7-8 combines with J gene TRBJ2-5; no definite D call. The V end was cut by 5 bases, the J end by 5 bases, with 9 bases between. The CDR3 covers 12 residues. Germline V gene sequence: CDR1 SGHVS, CDR2 FQNEAQ. The CDR3: CASSPTAETQYF. In nucleotides, the CDR3 is TGTGCCAGCAGCCCAACCGCGGAGACCCAGTACTTC.

A note on this clone: Mismatch with germline at one junction end may stem from a read error. The V and J genes are TRBV18 and TRBJ2-7; TRBD1 aligns across 11 bases. Germline-derived CDR1 and CDR2 are KGHSH and LQKENI. The CDR3 consists of 15 residues. CDR3 sequence (DNA): TGTGCCAGCTCCCCACAAGGGACAGGGGGCTACGAGCAGTACTTC. This translates into CASSPQGTGGYEQYF.

V and J are TRBV5-1 and TRBJ1-6; possible D gene TRBD1, 5 bases. CDR3 length equals 16 residues. Trimming left V 2 bases short and J 6 bases short, with 15 bases between. Per the germline V gene, CDR1 is SGHRS and CDR2 is YFSETQ. This chain's CDR3 is CASSLYPQGPNSPLHF. The CDR3 nucleotides are TGCGCCAGCAGCTTATATCCGCAGGGTCCTAATTCACCCCTCCACTTT. Supplemented by reference TRBV5-1 and TRBJ1-6, the full variable domain reads KAGVTQTPRYLIKTRGQQVTLSCSPISGHRSVSWYQQTPGQGLQFLFEYFSETQRNKGNFPGRFSGRQFSNSRSEMNVSTLELGDSALYLCASSLYPQGPNSPLHFGNGTRLTVT.

V gene TRBV29-1 combines with J gene TRBJ1-4; the D is unclear. The V end lost 5 bases, the J end lost 6 bases, and 10 bases lay between the germline ends. The CDR3 is 12 amino acids. Per germline, CDR1 SQVTM and CDR2 ANQGSEA. The CDR3 protein is CSVWVRDEKLFF. CDR3 sequence (DNA): TGCAGCGTTTGGGTAAGGGATGAAAAACTGTTTTTT.

This clone was found a few times. The chain joins TRBV18 to TRBJ1-5; D is possibly TRBD1 (5 bases). Looked up from germline, CDR1 is KGHSH and CDR2 is LQKENI. CDR3 length: 14 residues. With 3 bases removed from V and 4 bases from J, the gap between germline ends came to 10 bases. The CDR3 region is CASSPGRQNQPQHF. The CDR3, as DNA: TGTGCCAGCTCACCTGGGAGACAGAATCAGCCCCAGCATTTT.

The genes are TRBV19 and TRBJ2-3; no clear D gene. Trimming removed 8 bases at V and 3 bases at J, with 18 bases between. From germline, CDR1 is LNHDA and CDR2 SQIVND (reference sequence). The CDR3 totals 15 residues. CDR3 protein: CASAPPGALTDTQYF. CDR3 DNA sequence: TGTGCCAGTGCCCCCCCGGGCGCCTTGACAGATACGCAGTATTTT.

This sequence joins TRBV2 and TRBJ2-5; D is unresolved. V lost 6 bases and J lost 1, with 6 bases in between. This CDR3 has 12 residues. Germline V CDR1 and CDR2: SNHLY, FYNNEI. In DNA, the CDR3 is TGTGCCAGCAGCCTCCTCCAAGAGACCCAGTACTTC. This codes for CASSLLQETQYF.

The chain is built from TRBV6-6 and TRBJ2-1; D possibly corresponds to TRBD1 (7 bases). Germline CDR1 MNHNY, CDR2 SVGAGI (reference sequence). The CDR3 contains 12 residues. The V and J ends lost 3 bases and 13 bases respectively, with 13 bases between them. This CDR3 is CASSYAGTVQFF. CDR3 in DNA: TGTGCCAGCAGTTATGCGGGGACAGTACAGTTCTTC.

V gene TRBV10-1 combines with J gene TRBJ1-1; D gene unclear. This CDR3 has 13 residues. V lost 3 bases and J lost 1, with 6 bases in between. Germline lookup yields CDR1 WNHNN and CDR2 SYGVQD (reference sequence). CDR3 loop: CASSDHGNTEAFF. The DNA of the CDR3 is TGCGCCAGCAGTGACCACGGGAACACTGAAGCTTTCTTT.

This chain joins TRBV5-1 and TRBJ2-3; TRBD2 agrees at 7 bases. CDR1 and CDR2 (germline): SGHRS, YFSETQ. This CDR3 comprises 16 residues. The V gene end was trimmed by 5 bases and the J gene end by 5 bases; junction bases not matched to a gene: 14. The chain's CDR3 is CASRLLQRDFGDTQYF. Written as DNA, the CDR3 is TGCGCCAGCAGACTTCTTCAGCGGGACTTTGGAGATACGCAGTATTTT. The whole variable domain, filled in from reference TRBV5-1 and TRBJ2-3, reads KAGVTQTPRYLIKTRGQQVTLSCSPISGHRSVSWYQQTPGQGLQFLFEYFSETQRNKGNFPGRFSGRQFSNSRSEMNVSTLELGDSALYLCASRLLQRDFGDTQYFGPGTRLTVL.

The rearrangement joins TRBV28 to TRBJ1-1, with a tentative D call TRBD1 (5 bases). CDR3 size: 14 residues. Germline V gene sequence: CDR1 MDHEN, CDR2 SYDVKM. Trimming took off 2 bases at V and 4 bases at J, with 11 bases between the two ends. CDR3 residues: CASSLRQRSTEAFF. CDR3 nucleotide sequence: TGTGCCAGCAGTTTAAGACAGAGAAGCACTGAAGCTTTCTTT.